What follows describes a single TCR beta chain. The target antigen is unknown. Per germline, CDR1 SGHTA and CDR2 FQGTGA. Losses at the gene ends were 0 bases for V and 7 bases for J; bases not matched to a gene: 3. The CDR3 length is 15 residues. PCR employed 60 Vbeta and 13 Jbeta primers. Repertoires were generated with immunoSEQ multiplex PCR, while TCRdb's copy carries only in-frame clones and drops some. The data contain under 150,000 clones, roughly four fifths of them singletons. This sample is drawn from a study of cytomegalovirus exposure and HLA in healthy donors. Study context: Early release data held 85 million to 95 million unique TCRs from HLA-typed donors.

Donors counted as nominally healthy when sampled, yet unrecorded immune exposures were likely. Overall study results and limits: TRBV6-2, TRBV6-3 and some other V segments were excluded as indistinguishable. An analysis that came later showed most CMV-associated TCR beta chains appearing HLA-restricted.

The chain has TRBV7-3 and TRBJ1-6, with 7 bases that match TRBD1. This receptor was identified in a girl aged 2-10 years in good health and CMV-seronegative. Sequencing was performed on PBMCs. CDR3 sequence reads: CASSLTGTVNSPLHF. The CDR3 DNA sequence: TGTGCCAGCAGCTTAACCGGGACAGTAAATTCACCCCTCCACTTT. The whole variable domain, filled in from reference TRBV7-3 and TRBJ1-6, reads GAGVSQTPSNKVTEKGKYVELRCDPISGHTALYWYRQSLGQGPEFLIYFQGTGAADDSGLPNDRFFAVRPEGSVSTLKIQRTERGDSAVYLCASSLTGTVNSPLHFGNGTRLTVT.